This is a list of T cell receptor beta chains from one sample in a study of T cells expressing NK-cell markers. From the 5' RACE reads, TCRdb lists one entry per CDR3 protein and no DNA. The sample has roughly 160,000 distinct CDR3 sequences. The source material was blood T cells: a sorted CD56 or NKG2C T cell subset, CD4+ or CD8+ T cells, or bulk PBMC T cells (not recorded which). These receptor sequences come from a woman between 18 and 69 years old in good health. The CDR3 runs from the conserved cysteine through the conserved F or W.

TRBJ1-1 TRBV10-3 CAIAFTAGGNTEAFF
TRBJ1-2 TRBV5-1 CASSSGQVYGYTF
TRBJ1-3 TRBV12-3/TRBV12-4 CASSLTDRNTIYF
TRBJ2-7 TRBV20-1 CSARDNRQGYEQYF
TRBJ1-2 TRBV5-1 CASSLAPTGDYGYTF
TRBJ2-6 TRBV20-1 CSARQGTGANVLTF
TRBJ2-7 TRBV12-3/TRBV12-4 CASSLTGPPRQYF
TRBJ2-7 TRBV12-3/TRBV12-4 CASTGGGSYEQYF
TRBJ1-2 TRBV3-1 CASSRSQGNGYTF
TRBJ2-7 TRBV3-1 CASSKLARVNYEQYF
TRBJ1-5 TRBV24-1 CATSDNINQPQHF
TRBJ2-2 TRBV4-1 CASSQGQGKAGELFF
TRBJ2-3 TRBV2 CASSLDRVKNTQYF
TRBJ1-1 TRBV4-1 CASSFDRGSEAFF
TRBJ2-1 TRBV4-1 CASSQVYLNEQFF
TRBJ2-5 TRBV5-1 CASSSSGGVETQYF
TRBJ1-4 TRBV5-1 CASSSRRAVGEKLFF
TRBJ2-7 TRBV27 CASSTRLAGGWGDYEQYF
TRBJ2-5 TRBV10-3 CAISESTRKTQYF
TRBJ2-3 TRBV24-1 CATSDSRDKWASTDTQYF
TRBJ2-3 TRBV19 CASTTSGSDTQYF
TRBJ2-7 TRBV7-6 CASSLERRGLSYEQYF
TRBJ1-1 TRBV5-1 CASSLDARDSYTEAFF
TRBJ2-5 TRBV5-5 CASSLQGLLQETQYF
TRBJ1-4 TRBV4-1 CASSQGYVAATNEKLFF
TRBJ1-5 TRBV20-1 CSAKRGHLNQPQHF
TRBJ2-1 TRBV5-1 CASSVPTSGAYNEQFF
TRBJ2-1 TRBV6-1 CASSEVGRLAGGPYNEQFF
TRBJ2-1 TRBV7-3 CASSPRSGGLNEQFF
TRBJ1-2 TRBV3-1 CASSQDLGARGYTF
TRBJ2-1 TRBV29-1 CSVDRSGKSEQFF
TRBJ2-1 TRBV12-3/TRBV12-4 CASSLKTSGFF
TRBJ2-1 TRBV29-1 CSGLRMRDNNEQFF
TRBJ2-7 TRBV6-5 CASSYDGQVRNEQYF
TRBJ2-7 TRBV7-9 CASSRRPGEQYF
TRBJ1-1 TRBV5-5 CASRSGGANTEAFF
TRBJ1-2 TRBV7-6 CASSLGGDRTYGYTF
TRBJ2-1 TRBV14 CASSLQLGRINEQFF
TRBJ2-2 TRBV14 CASTGGQNTGELFF
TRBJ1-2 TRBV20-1 CSASLQGTYGYTF
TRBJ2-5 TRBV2 CASSAPLAPGRGETQYF
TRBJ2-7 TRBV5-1 CASKDGTYEQYF
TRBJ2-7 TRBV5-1 CASSLGLAGETYEQYF
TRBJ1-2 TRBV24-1 CATSDTSTRGYGYTF
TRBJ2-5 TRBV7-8 CASSLGRIAQETQYF
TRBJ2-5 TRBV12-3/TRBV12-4 CASGAGEGGTQYF
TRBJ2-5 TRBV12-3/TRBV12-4 CASSFGLQETQYF
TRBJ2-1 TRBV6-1 CASSEKIWGGGPGNEQFF
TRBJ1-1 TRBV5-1 CASSRGRNEAFF
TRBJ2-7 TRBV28 CASRDSTIRTYEQYF